The rows below give T cell receptor beta chains drawn from one sample of a study of cytomegalovirus exposure and HLA in healthy donors. Here immunoSEQ multiplex PCR was the method, and the copy in TCRdb shows in-frame clones only, minus some. Altogether 150,000 to 200,000 clones are present, 80% being singletons, with the ten largest covering around 4.3%. Input material: PBMCs. The receptors derive from a woman between 45 and 60 years old in good health and CMV-seropositive. CDR3s include the opening cysteine and the closing phenylalanine or tryptophan. A D gene is named only where the DNA matches it firmly. Clone size is stated in some rows and not others, as once, few, many or a class when expanded.

abundance	v_gene	j_gene	d_gene	CDR3aa	CDR3nt
.	TRBV4-3	TRBJ1-2	TRBD1	CASSQGTGGGRYTF	TGCGCCAGCAGCCAAGGAACAGGGGGCGGGCGTTACACCTTC
.	TRBV7-9	TRBJ1-3	.	CSSSVGGGIAGNTIYF	TGTTCCAGCAGCGTAGGCGGGGGCATAGCTGGAAACACCATATATTTT
once	TRBV7-2	TRBJ2-1	.	CASSFDSRIDEQFF	TGTGCCAGCAGCTTTGACAGCAGGATAGATGAGCAGTTCTTC
.	TRBV5-6	TRBJ2-6	.	CASSLPVLSSGANVLTF	TGTGCCAGCAGCCTTCCGGTGCTAAGCTCTGGGGCCAACGTCCTGACTTTC
.	TRBV6-6	TRBJ2-3	.	CASSSHDRLSTDTQYF	TGTGCCAGCAGTTCCCATGATCGGTTAAGTACAGATACGCAGTATTTT
few	TRBV7-9	TRBJ1-1	.	CASSPFAFF	TGTGCCAGCAGCCCGTTTGCTTTCTTT
.	TRBV7-2	TRBJ2-1	TRBD2	CASSLDGLAGYNEQFF	TGTGCCAGCAGCTTAGATGGACTAGCGGGTTACAATGAGCAGTTCTTC
.	TRBV5-1	TRBJ1-2	TRBD1	CASSHRTGDGYTF	TGCGCCAGCAGCCACCGGACAGGGGATGGCTACACCTTC
.	TRBV7-3	TRBJ2-1	.	CASSPLGGVWNEQFF	TGTGCCAGCAGCCCACTAGGAGGGGTGTGGAATGAGCAGTTCTTC
once	TRBV30	TRBJ1-1	.	CAWMGAGTEAFF	TGTGCCTGGATGGGGGCGGGCACTGAAGCTTTCTTT
once	TRBV18	TRBJ1-5	.	CASSPSEQNQPQHF	TGTGCCAGCTCACCATCGGAACAGAATCAGCCCCAGCATTTT
.	TRBV2	TRBJ2-3	.	CASRNIPSTDTQYF	TGTGCCAGCAGAAACATACCTAGCACAGATACGCAGTATTTT
.	TRBV11-3	TRBJ2-1	.	CASSLSTHNEQFF	TGTGCCAGCAGCTTGTCTACCCACAATGAGCAGTTCTTC
.	TRBV7-3	TRBJ2-3	.	CASSRDSPDTQYF	TGTGCCAGCAGCCGTGACAGTCCAGATACGCAGTATTTT
.	TRBV7-9	TRBJ2-5	TRBD2	CASSFGLAGQETQYF	TGTGCCAGCAGCTTTGGGCTAGCGGGGCAAGAGACCCAGTACTTC
.	TRBV19	TRBJ2-6	.	CASSLGLSSGANVLTF	TGTGCCAGTAGCCTTGGACTGAGCTCTGGGGCCAACGTCCTGACTTTC
.	TRBV5-1	TRBJ2-7	TRBD1	CASSSSGTGSEEQYF	TGCGCCAGCAGCTCCTCCGGGACAGGGAGTGAAGAGCAGTACTTC
few	TRBV14	TRBJ2-1	TRBD1	CASSRGTGALNEQFF	TGTGCCAGCAGCCGCGGGACAGGGGCGCTCAATGAGCAGTTCTTC
.	TRBV19	TRBJ1-2	.	CASAPDGANYGYTF	TGTGCCAGTGCACCTGATGGGGCCAACTATGGCTACACCTTC
.	TRBV5-6	TRBJ2-5	.	CASSPEDRETQYF	TGTGCCAGCAGCCCGGAGGACCGGGAGACCCAGTACTTC
.	TRBV4-3	TRBJ2-7	.	CASSHDNRGNRNYEQYF	TGCGCCAGCAGCCATGACAACCGGGGAAATAGGAACTACGAGCAGTACTTC
.	TRBV7-3	TRBJ2-1	.	CASSLSGSYNEQFF	TGTGCCAGCAGCTTATCCGGGTCCTACAATGAGCAGTTCTTC
.	TRBV19	TRBJ2-2	.	CASSTRQITGELFF	TGTGCCAGTAGTACCCGACAGATCACCGGGGAGCTGTTTTTT
few	TRBV5-1	TRBJ2-7	TRBD1	CASSLRDRSSSYEQYF	TGCGCCAGCAGCCTCCGGGACAGATCGAGCTCCTACGAGCAGTACTTC
few	TRBV4-1	TRBJ1-3	TRBD1	CASSQAQKSQGARDTIYF	TGCGCCAGCAGCCAAGCTCAAAAATCGCAGGGGGCTAGGGACACCATATATTTT
.	TRBV7-2	TRBJ1-2	TRBD1	CASSQDRDNYGYTF	TGTGCCAGCAGCCAAGACAGGGATAACTATGGCTACACCTTC
.	TRBV9	TRBJ2-1	TRBD1	CASSRGQSSSYNEQFF	TGTGCCAGCAGCAGGGGACAGTCGAGCTCCTACAATGAGCAGTTCTTC